These T cell receptor beta chains were read from a single sample in a study of early T cells in non-severe SARS-CoV-2 infection. TCRdb reprocessed the 5' RACE reads with MiXCR, giving one entry per CDR3 protein. The sample consists of approximately 79,000 distinct CDR3 sequences, around 13% of them appearing once. Sequencing was performed on whole blood. These receptors came from an adult who was a healthcare worker with PCR-confirmed SARS-CoV-2 infection or an uninfected control (not recorded which). CDR3s include the opening cysteine and the closing phenylalanine or tryptophan. Each record gives: clone size, V gene, D gene, J gene, CDR3 length, CDR3 DNA, CDR3 protein. A D gene is named only where the DNA matches it firmly. Clone size appears in some rows only: once, few, many, or a class for an expanded clone.

once	TRBV12-3/TRBV12-4	.	TRBJ2-3	15	TGTGCCAGCAGTCCCAGCGGGTCCGGAACAGATACGCAGTATTTT	CASSPSGSGTDTQYF
.	TRBV7-9	TRBD2	TRBJ2-1	16	TGTGCCAGCAGCCCCTCGACTAGCTTCTCCTACAATGAGCAGTTCTTC	CASSPSTSFSYNEQFF
many	TRBV20-1	.	TRBJ1-3	14	TGCAGTGCTAGAGTACAGTCCTCTGGAAACACCATATATTTT	CSARVQSSGNTIYF
many	TRBV4-3	TRBD1	TRBJ2-3	17	TGCGCCAGCAGCCAAGATTACCAGGGGGCGCGGGAAGATACGCAGTATTTT	CASSQDYQGAREDTQYF
few	TRBV28	.	TRBJ2-5	14	TGTGCCAGCAGGCCCGGGGGGCCCCAAGAGACCCAGTACTTC	CASRPGGPQETQYF
many	TRBV11-2	.	TRBJ2-7	16	TGTGCCAGCAGCTTAGAAGGGACACCCACTCCCTACGAGCAGTACTTC	CASSLEGTPTPYEQYF
few	TRBV20-1	.	TRBJ1-5	13	TGCAGTGCTAGTCGGAACAGCAATCAGCCCCAGCATTTT	CSASRNSNQPQHF
few	TRBV2	.	TRBJ1-2	12	TGTGCCAGCACCCAGGACTCACGCGGCTACACCTTC	CASTQDSRGYTF
many	TRBV12-3/TRBV12-4	TRBD1	TRBJ2-1	14	TGTGCCAGCAGAGGGACAGGGGGGAACAATGAGCAGTTCTTC	CASRGTGGNNEQFF
many	TRBV5-6	.	TRBJ1-2	13	TGTGCCAGCAGCTTGGTGCAGAACTATGGCTACACCTTC	CASSLVQNYGYTF
.	TRBV20-1	.	TRBJ2-5	14	TGCAGTGCTACGGGACCCTCGTACCAAGAGACCCAGTACTTC	CSATGPSYQETQYF
.	TRBV29-1	.	TRBJ2-7	12	TGCAGCGTTGAGAGCAGCTCATACGAGCAGTACTTC	CSVESSSYEQYF
.	TRBV2	TRBD1	TRBJ2-4	14	TGTGCCAGCAGTCCAGACAGGGGCCAAAACATTCAGTACTTC	CASSPDRGQNIQYF
.	TRBV2	.	TRBJ2-1	15	TGTGCCAGCATTGAGGGAGGTGACTCCTACAATGAGCAGTTCTTC	CASIEGGDSYNEQFF
many	TRBV14	.	TRBJ1-2	12	TGTGCCAGCAGCCTAGATCCCTTTGGCTACACCTTC	CASSLDPFGYTF
.	TRBV20-1	.	TRBJ1-1	12	TGCAGTGCCCCTGGGACGGTCTCTGAAGCTTTCTTT	CSAPGTVSEAFF
.	TRBV7-9	.	TRBJ1-5	13	TGTGCCAGCAGCTTAGGACCCGTTGGGCCCCAGCATTTT	CASSLGPVGPQHF
few	TRBV28	TRBD1	TRBJ1-6	15	TGTGCCAGCAGTAAGACAGGGGTTTATAATTCACCCCTCCACTTT	CASSKTGVYNSPLHF
many	TRBV20-1	TRBD2	TRBJ2-1	14	TGCAGTGCTAGCCCTGGACTAGCGGGAGGCAGTCAGTTCTTC	CSASPGLAGGSQFF
many	TRBV6-2/TRBV6-3	.	TRBJ2-3	14	TGTGCCAGCAGCCCTCAGGGGATACTGGATACGCAGTATTTT	CASSPQGILDTQYF
few	TRBV19	.	TRBJ2-2	16	TGTGCCAGTAGTAGGGGCGGGACACTGAACACCGGGGAGCTGTTTTTT	CASSRGGTLNTGELFF
many	TRBV4-3	.	TRBJ2-6	16	TGCGCCAGCAGCCAAGATACAGGGAATGGGGCCAACGTCCTGACTTTC	CASSQDTGNGANVLTF
many	TRBV20-1	TRBD2	TRBJ2-3	17	TGCAGTGCTAGAGATACTGGAAGCGGGAGGGGCACAGATACGCAGTATTTT	CSARDTGSGRGTDTQYF
many	TRBV27	TRBD2	TRBJ2-1	17	TGTGCCAGCAGTCCCCGGACTAGCGGAAGAATCTACAATGAGCAGTTCTTC	CASSPRTSGRIYNEQFF
.	TRBV18	TRBD1	TRBJ1-4	18	TGTGCCAGCTCACCCCGGGCAGGGGGCGAAACAACTAATGAAAAACTGTTTTTT	CASSPRAGGETTNEKLFF
many	TRBV11-2	.	TRBJ2-3	16	TGTGCCAGCAGCCTTCCTGTCAGCGGCACTACAGATACGCAGTATTTT	CASSLPVSGTTDTQYF
.	TRBV7-2	TRBD1	TRBJ1-1	17	TGTGCCAGCAGCAAACGAGGACAGGAGAGCATGAACACTGAAGCTTTCTTT	CASSKRGQESMNTEAFF
.	TRBV12-3/TRBV12-4	.	TRBJ2-6	14	TGTGCCAGCAGCAATTCGGCCGGGGCCAACGTCCTGACTTTC	CASSNSAGANVLTF
many	TRBV12-3/TRBV12-4	.	TRBJ1-5	13	TGTGCCAGCAGTTTCTCGGGACGTCAGCCCCAGCATTTT	CASSFSGRQPQHF
.	TRBV7-9	TRBD1	TRBJ1-1	14	TGTGCCAGCAGCTTTGTGGGACAGGGGACTGAAGCTTTCTTT	CASSFVGQGTEAFF
few	TRBV6-2/TRBV6-3	.	TRBJ1-1	11	TGTGCCAGCAGTACAGGGCCTGAAGCTTTCTTT	CASSTGPEAFF
few	TRBV12-3/TRBV12-4	.	TRBJ1-3	13	TGTGCCAGCAGTGCCGGACAGGGAAACACCATATATTTT	CASSAGQGNTIYF
few	TRBV3-1	TRBD1	TRBJ2-7	13	TGTGCCAGCACCCGGACAGGTATCCCCGAGCAGTACTTC	CASTRTGIPEQYF
few	TRBV6-4	.	TRBJ2-1	12	TGTGCCAGGAAGGGGTCCTACAATGAGCAGTTCTTC	CARKGSYNEQFF
many	TRBV29-1	.	TRBJ2-4	15	TGCAGCGTTGAAGATCGCGGGGGGACAGGAAGGATTCAGTACTTC	CSVEDRGGTGRIQYF
many	TRBV27	.	TRBJ2-7	14	TGTGCCAGCAGTTTTTTTCAGGGGTCCCACGAGCAGTACTTC	CASSFFQGSHEQYF